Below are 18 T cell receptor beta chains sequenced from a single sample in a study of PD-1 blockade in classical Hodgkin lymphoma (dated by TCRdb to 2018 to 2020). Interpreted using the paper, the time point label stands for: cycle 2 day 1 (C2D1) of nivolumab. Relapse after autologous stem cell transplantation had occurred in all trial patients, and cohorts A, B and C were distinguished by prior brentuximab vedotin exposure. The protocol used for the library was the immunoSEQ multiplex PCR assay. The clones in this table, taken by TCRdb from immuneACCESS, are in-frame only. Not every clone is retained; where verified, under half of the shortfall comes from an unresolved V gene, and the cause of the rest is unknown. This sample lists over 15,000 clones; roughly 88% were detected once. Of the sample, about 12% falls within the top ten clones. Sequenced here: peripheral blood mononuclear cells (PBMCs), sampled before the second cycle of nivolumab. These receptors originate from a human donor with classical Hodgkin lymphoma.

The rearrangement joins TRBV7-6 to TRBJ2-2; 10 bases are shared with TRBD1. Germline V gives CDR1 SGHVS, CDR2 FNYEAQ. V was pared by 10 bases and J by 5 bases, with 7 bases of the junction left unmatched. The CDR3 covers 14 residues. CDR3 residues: CATDRGQGTGELFF. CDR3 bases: TGTGCCACAGACCGGGGACAGGGGACCGGGGAGCTGTTTTTT. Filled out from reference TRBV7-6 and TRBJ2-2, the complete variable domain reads GAGVSQSPRYKVTKRGQDVALRCDPISGHVSLYWYRQALGQGPEFLTYFNYEAQQDKSGLPNDRFSAERPEGSISTLTIQRTEQRDSAMYRCATDRGQGTGELFFGEGSRLTVL.

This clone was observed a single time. CDR3: CASSLTGTENEKLFF. The CDR3 DNA sequence: TGTGCCAGCAGCTTGACCGGGACCGAGAATGAAAAACTGTTTTTT. V usage is TRBV7-9 and J usage is TRBJ1-4; TRBD1 might be the D (5 bases). Germline values: CDR1 SEHNR, CDR2 FQNEAQ (reference sequence). The CDR3 spans 15 residues. V was shortened by 3 bases and J by 5 bases, with 13 bases between the two germline ends.

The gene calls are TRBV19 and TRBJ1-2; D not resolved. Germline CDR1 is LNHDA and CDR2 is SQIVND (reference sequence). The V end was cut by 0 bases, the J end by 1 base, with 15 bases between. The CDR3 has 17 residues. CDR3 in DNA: TGTGCCAGTAGTATAGATCTGGCAATCGGAGGTAACTATGGCTACACCTTC. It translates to CASSIDLAIGGNYGYTF.

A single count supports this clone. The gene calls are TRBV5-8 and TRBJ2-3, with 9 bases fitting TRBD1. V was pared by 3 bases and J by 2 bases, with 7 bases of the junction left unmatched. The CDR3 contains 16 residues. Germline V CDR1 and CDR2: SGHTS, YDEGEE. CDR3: CASSSGTGKDTDTQYF. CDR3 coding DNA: TGTGCCAGCAGCTCCGGGACAGGGAAGGACACAGATACGCAGTATTTT.

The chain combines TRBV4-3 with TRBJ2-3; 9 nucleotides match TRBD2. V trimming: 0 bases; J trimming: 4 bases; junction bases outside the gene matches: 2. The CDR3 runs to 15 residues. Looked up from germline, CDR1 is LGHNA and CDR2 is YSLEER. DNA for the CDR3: TGCGCCAGCAGCCAAGACCGCGGGGGGGCAGATACGCAGTATTTT. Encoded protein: CASSQDRGGADTQYF.

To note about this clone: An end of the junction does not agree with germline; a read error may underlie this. The CDR3 sequence: CASSLPGSSTDTRYF. CDR3 DNA sequence: TGTGCCAGCAGTTTACCGGGTTCTAGCACAGATACGCGGTATTTT. The V gene is TRBV28, the J gene TRBJ2-3, with D perhaps TRBD2 (5 bases). Per the germline V gene, CDR1 is MDHEN and CDR2 is SYDVKM. This CDR3 comprises 15 residues. Drawing the rest from reference TRBV28 and TRBJ2-3, the complete variable domain is DVKVTQSSRYLVKRTGEKVFLECVQDMDHENMFWYRQDPGLGLRLIYFSYDVKMKEKGDIPEGYSVSREKKERFSLILESASTNQTSMYLCASSLPGSSTDTRYFGPGTRLTVL.

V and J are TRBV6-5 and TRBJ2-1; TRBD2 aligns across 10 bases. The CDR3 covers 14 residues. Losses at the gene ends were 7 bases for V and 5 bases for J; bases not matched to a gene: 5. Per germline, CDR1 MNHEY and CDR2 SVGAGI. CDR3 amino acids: CASNSGGADNEQFF. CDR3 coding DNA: TGTGCCAGCAACAGCGGGGGGGCCGACAATGAGCAGTTCTTC.

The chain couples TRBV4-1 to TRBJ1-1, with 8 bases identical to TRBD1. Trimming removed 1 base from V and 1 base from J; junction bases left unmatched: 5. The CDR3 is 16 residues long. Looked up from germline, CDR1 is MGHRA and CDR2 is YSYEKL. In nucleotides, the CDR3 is TGCGCCAGCAGCCAAGGGCATGGGACAGGGAACACTGAAGCTTTCTTT. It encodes CASSQGHGTGNTEAFF.

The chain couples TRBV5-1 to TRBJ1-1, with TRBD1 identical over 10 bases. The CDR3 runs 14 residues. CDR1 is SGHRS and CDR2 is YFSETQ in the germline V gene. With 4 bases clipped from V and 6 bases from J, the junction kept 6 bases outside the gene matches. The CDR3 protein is CASSGAGTGAEAFF. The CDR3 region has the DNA TGCGCCAGCAGCGGCGCCGGGACAGGGGCTGAAGCTTTCTTT.

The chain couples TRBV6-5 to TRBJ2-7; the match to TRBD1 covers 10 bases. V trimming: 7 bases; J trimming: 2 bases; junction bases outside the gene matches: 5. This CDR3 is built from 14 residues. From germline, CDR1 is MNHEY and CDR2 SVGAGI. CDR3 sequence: CASTGGTGAYEQYF. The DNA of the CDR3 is TGTGCCAGCACGGGCGGGACAGGGGCCTACGAGCAGTACTTC.

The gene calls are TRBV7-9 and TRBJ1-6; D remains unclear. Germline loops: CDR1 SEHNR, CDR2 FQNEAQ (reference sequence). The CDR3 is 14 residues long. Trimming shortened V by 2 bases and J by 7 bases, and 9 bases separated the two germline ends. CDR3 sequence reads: CASSLSGPNSPLHF. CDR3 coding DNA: TGTGCCAGCAGCTTATCGGGCCCCAATTCACCCCTCCACTTT. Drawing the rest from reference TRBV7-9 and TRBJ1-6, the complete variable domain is DTGVSQNPRHKITKRGQNVTFRCDPISEHNRLYWYRQTLGQGPEFLTYFQNEAQLEKSRLLSDRFSAERPKGSFSTLEIQRTEQGDSAMYLCASSLSGPNSPLHFGNGTRLTVT.

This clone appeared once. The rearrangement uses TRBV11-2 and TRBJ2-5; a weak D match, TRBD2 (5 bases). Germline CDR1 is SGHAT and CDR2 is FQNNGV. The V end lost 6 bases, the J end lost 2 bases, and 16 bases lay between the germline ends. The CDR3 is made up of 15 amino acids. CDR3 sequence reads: CASSYSPGLQETQYF. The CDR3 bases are TGTGCCAGCAGTTACAGTCCGGGGTTACAAGAGACCCAGTACTTC.

CDR3 nucleotides: TGTGCCAGCAGCTTAGACAGGGGGCGCCGAGATACGCAGTATTTT. Residues: CASSLDRGRRDTQYF. The V call is TRBV7-8, the J call TRBJ2-3; 9 bases align to TRBD1. The CDR3 is 15 amino acids. CDR1 SGHVS and CDR2 FQNEAQ come from the germline V gene. The J segment lost 5 bases and the V segment lost 1 base, leaving 4 bases of the junction unmatched.

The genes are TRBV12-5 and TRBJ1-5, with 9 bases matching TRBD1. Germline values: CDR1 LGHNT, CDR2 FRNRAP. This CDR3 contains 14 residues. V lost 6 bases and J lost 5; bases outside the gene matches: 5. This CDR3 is CASGSGQGDQPQHF. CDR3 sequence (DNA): TGTGCTAGTGGATCGGGACAGGGCGATCAGCCCCAGCATTTT.

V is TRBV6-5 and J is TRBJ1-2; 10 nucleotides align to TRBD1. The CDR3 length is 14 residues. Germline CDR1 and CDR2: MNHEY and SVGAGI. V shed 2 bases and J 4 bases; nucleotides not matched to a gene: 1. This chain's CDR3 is CASSYRDRGYGYTF. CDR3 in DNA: TGTGCCAGCAGTTACCGGGACAGGGGCTATGGCTACACCTTC.

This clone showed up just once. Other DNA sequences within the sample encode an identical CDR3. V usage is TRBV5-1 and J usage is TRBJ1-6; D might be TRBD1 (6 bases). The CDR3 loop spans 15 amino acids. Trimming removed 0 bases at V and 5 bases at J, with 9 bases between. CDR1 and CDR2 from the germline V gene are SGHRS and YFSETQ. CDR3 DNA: TGCGCCAGCAGCTTGGGGACAGCCGATAATTCACCCCTCCACTTT. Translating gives CASSLGTADNSPLHF.

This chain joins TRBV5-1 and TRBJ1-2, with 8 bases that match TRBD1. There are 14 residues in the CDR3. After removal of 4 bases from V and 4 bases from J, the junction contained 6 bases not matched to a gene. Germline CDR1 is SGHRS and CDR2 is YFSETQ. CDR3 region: CASSQGTGSYGYTF. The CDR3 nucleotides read TGCGCCAGCAGCCAAGGGACAGGATCCTATGGCTACACCTTC.

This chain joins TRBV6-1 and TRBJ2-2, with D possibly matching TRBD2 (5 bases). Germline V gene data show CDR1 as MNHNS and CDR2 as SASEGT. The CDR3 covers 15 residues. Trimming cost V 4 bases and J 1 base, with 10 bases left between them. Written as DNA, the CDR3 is TGTGCCAGCAGTGCTTTACGGGGGAACACCGGGGAGCTGTTTTTT. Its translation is CASSALRGNTGELFF.